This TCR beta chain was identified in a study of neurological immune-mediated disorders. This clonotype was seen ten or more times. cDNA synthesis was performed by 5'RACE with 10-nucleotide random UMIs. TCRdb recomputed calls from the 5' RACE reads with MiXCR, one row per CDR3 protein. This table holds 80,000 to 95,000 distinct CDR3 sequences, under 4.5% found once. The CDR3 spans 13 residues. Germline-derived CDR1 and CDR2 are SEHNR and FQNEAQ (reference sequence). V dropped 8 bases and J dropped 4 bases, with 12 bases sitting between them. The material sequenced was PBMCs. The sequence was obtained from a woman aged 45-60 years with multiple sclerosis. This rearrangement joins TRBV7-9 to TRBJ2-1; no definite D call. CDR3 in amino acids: CASRRDRYNEQFF. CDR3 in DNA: TGTGCCAGCCGACGAGACCGATACAATGAGCAGTTCTTC.